Only a few counts were recorded for the clone carrying this TCR beta chain. Its antigen is currently unknown. This entry comes from a study of beta chain features in type 1 diabetes. Trimming took 4 bases from V and 2 from J; bases not matched to a gene: 2. The CDR3 spans 14 residues. Germline CDR1 SGHRS, CDR2 YFSETQ. A sort by CD45RO/CCR7/CD25/CD127/CD95/CD27 yielded CD4+ naive, central memory, regulatory and stem cell-like memory cells. All of the sorted populations showed purity greater than 95%. Expressed TCRB transcripts got sequenced, as all isolated RNA was reverse transcribed. TCRdb's table, derived via immunoSEQ multiplex PCR, lists solely in-frame clones and lacks some. This sample yields 140,000 to 150,000 clones, of which roughly 53% are seen a single time; 0.35% to 0.5% belongs to the top ten. Study-level findings and limits: The naive, central memory and Treg TCRB repertoires showed an apparent similarity that was greater among patients than among healthy donors.

This clonotype was obtained from a man aged 18 to 29 in good health. The V call is TRBV5-1, the J call TRBJ2-7; 11 bases align to TRBD2. The sequenced sample consisted of Tregs from blood. CDR3 sequence: CASSQLAGAYEQYF. CDR3 DNA: TGCGCCAGCAGCCAACTAGCGGGAGCCTACGAGCAGTACTTC. Together with reference TRBV5-1 and TRBJ2-7, the CDR3 gives the full variable domain: KAGVTQTPRYLIKTRGQQVTLSCSPISGHRSVSWYQQTPGQGLQFLFEYFSETQRNKGNFPGRFSGRQFSNSRSEMNVSTLELGDSALYLCASSQLAGAYEQYFGPGTRLTVT.